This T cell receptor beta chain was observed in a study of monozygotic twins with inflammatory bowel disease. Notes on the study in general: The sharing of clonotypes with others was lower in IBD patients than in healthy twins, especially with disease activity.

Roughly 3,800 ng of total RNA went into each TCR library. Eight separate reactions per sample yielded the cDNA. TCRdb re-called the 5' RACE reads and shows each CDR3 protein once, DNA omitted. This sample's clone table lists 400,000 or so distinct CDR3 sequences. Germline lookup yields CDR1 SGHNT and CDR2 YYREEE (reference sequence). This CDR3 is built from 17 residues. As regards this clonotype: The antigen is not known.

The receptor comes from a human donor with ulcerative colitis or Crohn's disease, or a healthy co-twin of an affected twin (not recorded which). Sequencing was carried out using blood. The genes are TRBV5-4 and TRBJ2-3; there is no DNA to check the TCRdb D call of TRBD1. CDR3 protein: CASSTPEATKFTDTQYF.